This T cell receptor (beta chain) was identified in a study of graft-versus-host responses after intestinal transplantation. Study-level information: The whole recipient group had anti-thymocyte globulin induction followed by tacrolimus and steroids for around three years.

Looked up from germline, CDR1 is MNHNY and CDR2 is SVGAGI (reference sequence). Trimming left V 7 bases short and J 5 bases short, with 12 bases between. CDR3 length equals 13 residues. Libraries were prepared by immunoSEQ multiplex PCR; TCRdb keeps only in-frame clonotypes and omits some of them. The sample records tens of thousands of clones, more than 80% being singletons. Overall study results and limits: Allograft graft-versus-host to host-versus-graft clonal ratios ran high in patients with graft-donor T cell macrochimerism.

On this clone: Its antigen is as yet unknown.

The material sequenced was unstimulated CD8+ T cells sorted from spleen or lymph node cells, taken before intestinal transplant. V and J are TRBV6-6 and TRBJ1-5; D may be TRBD1 (5 bases). This sequence was found in a human donor who received an intestinal transplant. CDR3 sequence (DNA): TGTGCCAGCACTCAACAGGACCATCAGCCCCAGCATTTT. Amino acids: CASTQQDHQPQHF.